What follows describes a single TCR beta chain. Its antigen is unidentified. The junction had 9 bases not matched to a gene; V was cut back by 4 bases and J by 4 bases. The CDR3 loop spans 15 amino acids. Germline assignment: CDR1 MNHEY and CDR2 SMNVEV (reference sequence). Assay used: immunoSEQ multiplex PCR; TCRdb lists only in-frame clones, some missing. In the table there are some 2,400,000 clones, 90% to 96% of which are singletons. This specimen comes from a study of shared clonotypes between healthy human individuals. Study-wide findings and caveats: Incompleteness in sorted-subset sequencing, despite large depth, was shown by rarefaction.

The chain links TRBV27 to TRBJ1-2, with 7 bases fitting TRBD1. Sample: naive CD4+ T cells sorted from blood. Described subset: CD45RA+ positively selected. The receptor was derived from a man aged 18-30 years in good health. CDR3 amino acids: CASSSSQGRGYGYTF. CDR3 in DNA: TGTGCCAGCAGTTCCTCACAGGGGAGGGGCTATGGCTACACCTTC.